Shown below are 27 T cell receptor beta chains from a single sample sequenced in a study of beta chain features in type 1 diabetes. The sequenced template was cDNA made from the entire isolated RNA. Using immunoSEQ multiplex PCR, the repertoire was profiled, and TCRdb retains in-frame clones only, with some absent. The table lists about half a million clones, roughly an eighth of them singletons. Specimen: naive CD4+ T cells from blood. These receptor sequences come from a woman between 18 and 30 years old in good health.

This clone was found once. The chain links TRBV30 to TRBJ2-1; weak D call: TRBD1 (5 bases). The CDR3 runs 11 residues. Germline CDR1 reads GTSNPN; CDR2 reads SVGIG (reference sequence). V was clipped by 2 bases and J by 9 bases, with 8 bases between them. CDR3 sequence reads: CAWSIRGEQFF. As DNA, the CDR3 is TGTGCCTGGAGTATTAGGGGTGAGCAGTTCTTC.

This clone appeared a few times. The chain uses TRBV5-6 and TRBJ2-3, with a tentative D call TRBD1 (6 bases). With 5 bases removed from V and 6 bases from J, the gap between germline ends came to 13 bases. Looked up from germline, CDR1 is SGHDT and CDR2 is YYEEEE. The CDR3 contains 13 residues. The CDR3 DNA sequence: TGTGCCAGCAGTCAGGGGTTGAGCGATACGCAGTATTTT. Its protein product is CASSQGLSDTQYF.

The chain has TRBV5-1 and TRBJ2-5, with 11 nucleotides matching TRBD1. Germline assignment: CDR1 SGHRS and CDR2 YFSETQ. This CDR3 contains 17 residues. J lost 5 bases, V lost 0 bases, and 9 bases had no gene match. The CDR3 DNA sequence: TGCGCCAGCAGCTTGGGGAGGACAGGGGGCACGGCGGAGACCCAGTACTTC. This gives the protein CASSLGRTGGTAETQYF.

This clone has just a few counts. The same CDR3 can be traced to other DNA sequences in this sample. The chain carries TRBV20-1 and TRBJ2-1; no definite D call. The length of the CDR3 is 11 residues. The V and J ends lost 6 bases and 3 bases respectively, with 6 bases between them. The V gene's germline CDR1 is DFQATT and CDR2 SNEGSKA (reference sequence). CDR3 loop: CSALSYNEQFF. CDR3 sequence (DNA): TGCAGTGCCCTCAGCTACAATGAGCAGTTCTTC.

The chain couples TRBV7-9 to TRBJ2-7; D may be TRBD1 (6 bases). Germline V CDR1 and CDR2: SEHNR, FQNEAQ (reference sequence). V dropped 3 bases and J dropped 4 bases, with 22 bases sitting between them. This CDR3 has 17 amino acids. As DNA, the CDR3 is TGTGCCAGCAGCTTGGGGAGCACGGGCCCTCAGGGGTACGAGCAGTACTTC. This translates into CASSLGSTGPQGYEQYF.

This clone was seen a handful of times. The genes are TRBV15 and TRBJ2-7; D uncertain. Germline-derived CDR1 and CDR2 are LNHNV and YYDKDF (reference sequence). Between the trimmed V and J ends, which lost 2 bases and 7 bases, there was a span of 12 bases. The CDR3 contains 13 residues. In nucleotides, the CDR3 is TGTGCCACCAGCAGACCTGACGCCGTGGAGCAGTACTTC. Residues: CATSRPDAVEQYF.

The table lists this clone with a few counts. V usage is TRBV29-1 and J usage is TRBJ1-1; the D is unclear. V was shortened by 4 bases and J by 0 bases, with 12 bases between the two germline ends. Germline CDR1 and CDR2: SQVTM and ANQGSEA. The CDR3 consists of 14 residues. CDR3 residues: CSVVFGNLNTEAFF. CDR3 sequence (DNA): TGCAGCGTTGTATTTGGGAACCTGAACACTGAAGCTTTCTTT.

The rearrangement joins TRBV28 to TRBJ2-1; unclear D gene. Germline CDR1 reads MDHEN; CDR2 reads SYDVKM. Deletions cut 9 bases from V and 5 bases from J, with 20 bases between. The CDR3 is made up of 15 amino acids. The CDR3 region has the DNA TGTGCCAGTCCGCCCTCTCCAGGTTGGAACAATGAGCAGTTCTTC. This encodes CASPPSPGWNNEQFF.

The chain couples TRBV4-1 to TRBJ2-2, with D possibly being TRBD1 (6 bases). V lost 2 bases, J lost 7 bases, and 14 bases lay in between. The CDR3 spans 15 residues. Germline V gene lookup returns CDR1 MGHRA and CDR2 YSYEKL. CDR3 sequence: CASSQTTGFGGELFF. The CDR3 nucleotides read TGCGCCAGCAGCCAAACAACAGGGTTTGGCGGGGAGCTGTTTTTT.

The V and J genes are TRBV11-2 and TRBJ1-6; D unresolved. Germline CDR1 SGHAT, CDR2 FQNNGV. This CDR3 comprises 16 residues. The V end lost 4 bases, the J end lost 11 bases, and 21 bases lay between the germline ends. DNA of the CDR3: TGTGCCAGCAGCTCTAGTTACCGGACCCCTGTCCCACCCCTCCACTTT. This sequence encodes CASSSSYRTPVPPLHF. The full variable domain, with the rest looked up from reference TRBV11-2 and TRBJ1-6, is EAGVAQSPRYKIIEKRQSVAFWCNPISGHATLYWYQQILGQGPKLLIQFQNNGVVDDSQLPKDRFSAERLKGVDSTLKIQPAKLEDSAVYLCASSSSYRTPVPPLHFGNGTRLTVT.

This clone was observed a handful of times. The chain employs TRBV29-1 and TRBJ2-1; 8 bases agree with TRBD1. The V gene's germline CDR1 is SQVTM and CDR2 ANQGSEA. V lost 4 bases, J lost 8 bases, and 16 bases stayed unmatched. This CDR3 comprises 16 residues. DNA for the CDR3: TGCAGCGTTGGGACAGGGCCCTCGTTGTTCGCGGATGAGCAGTTCTTC. This codes for CSVGTGPSLFADEQFF.

V and J are TRBV29-1 and TRBJ1-5; perhaps TRBD1 as D (5 bases). CDR3 length: 13 amino acids. Germline CDR1 and CDR2: SQVTM and ANQGSEA. The V gene lost 4 bases and the J gene lost 8 bases, with 15 bases spanning the gap. CDR3 DNA sequence: TGCAGCGTTGCGACAGCCGCTCGCGAGCCCCAGCATTTT. It yields the protein CSVATAAREPQHF.

A few counts support this clone. The rearrangement joins TRBV7-9 to TRBJ2-7; the match to TRBD2 covers 9 bases. There are 16 residues in the CDR3. V was pared by 3 bases and J by 0 bases, with 6 bases of the junction left unmatched. From germline, CDR1 is SEHNR and CDR2 FQNEAQ (reference sequence). CDR3 region: CASSLGLAGASYEQYV. CDR3 DNA sequence: TGTGCCAGCAGCTTGGGACTAGCCGGTGCCTCCTACGAGCAGTACGTC.

This clone occurred a few times. The V and J genes are TRBV7-8 and TRBJ2-7; D gene uncertain. CDR3 length: 14 amino acids. CDR1 SGHVS and CDR2 FQNEAQ come from the germline V gene. The V end lost 5 bases, the J end lost 2 bases, and 13 bases lay between the germline ends. CDR3 region: CASSPRLKPYEQYV. Written as DNA, the CDR3 is TGTGCCAGCAGCCCACGACTTAAACCCTACGAGCAGTACGTC.

The chain is built from TRBV4-3 and TRBJ1-6; TRBD1 is a possible D gene (5 bases). The CDR3 totals 14 residues. CDR1 is LGHNA, CDR2 YSLEER, per germline. Trimming removed 1 base at V and 10 bases at J, with 11 bases between. CDR3 coding DNA: TGCGCCAGCAGCCAAGGCAGGGCTGGATCACCCCTCCACTTT. This gives the protein CASSQGRAGSPLHF.

The chain carries TRBV2 and TRBJ1-5, with D perhaps matching TRBD1 (5 bases). There are 14 residues in the CDR3. Trimming removed 7 bases at V and 5 bases at J, with 15 bases between. Germline V gene lookup returns CDR1 SNHLY and CDR2 FYNNEI. The CDR3 protein is CASKAGIRDQPQHF. In DNA, the CDR3 is TGTGCCAGCAAGGCAGGGATCAGGGATCAGCCCCAGCATTTT. Full variable domain (remainder filled in from reference TRBV2 and TRBJ1-5): EPEVTQTPSHQVTQMGQEVILRCVPISNHLYFYWYRQILGQKVEFLVSFYNNEISEKSEIFDDQFSVERPDGSNFTLKIRSTKLEDSAMYFCASKAGIRDQPQHFGDGTRLSIL.

The chain couples TRBV7-8 to TRBJ2-5, with 8 bases identical to TRBD2. Trimming took 5 bases from V and 1 from J; bases not matched to a gene: 9. This CDR3 spans 16 amino acids. Germline assignment: CDR1 SGHVS and CDR2 FQNEAQ. In DNA form, the CDR3 reads TGTGCCAGCAGCCCAAATAGCGGGATAAGCCAAGAGACCCAGTACTTC. Translated, it gives CASSPNSGISQETQYF.

This clone was picked up a small number of times. The chain carries TRBV7-7 and TRBJ2-1, with 10 nucleotides matching TRBD2. The V segment lost 5 bases and the J segment 10 bases; nucleotides outside the gene matches: 14. The CDR3 runs to 16 residues. Germline V gives CDR1 SSHAT, CDR2 FNYEAQ (reference sequence). This CDR3 reads CASSPQASGGVSEQFF. Here the CDR3 DNA reads TGTGCCAGCAGCCCCCAGGCTAGCGGGGGAGTCAGCGAGCAGTTCTTC.

This clone was counted only a few times. This rearrangement joins TRBV18 to TRBJ2-5; the D call may be TRBD1 or TRBD2 (5 bases each). The CDR3 runs to 16 residues. Germline V gene lookup returns CDR1 KGHSH and CDR2 LQKENI. Trimming shortened V by 3 bases and J by 2 bases, and 16 bases separated the two germline ends. CDR3 residues: CASSPGVGTAQETQYF. Here the CDR3 DNA reads TGTGCCAGCTCACCGGGAGTTGGGACGGCACAAGAGACCCAGTACTTC.

This CDR3 reads CASQRLVSGNTIYF. For the CDR3, the DNA is TGTGCCAGCCAGCGGCTAGTCTCTGGAAACACCATATATTTT. The chain uses TRBV14 and TRBJ1-3, with D unresolved. The CDR3 contains 14 residues. V lost 8 bases, J lost 0 bases, and 11 bases lay in between. Germline V gene data show CDR1 as SGHDN and CDR2 as FVKESK. Full variable domain (remainder filled in from reference TRBV14 and TRBJ1-3): EAGVTQFPSHSVIEKGQTVTLRCDPISGHDNLYWYRRVMGKEIKFLLHFVKESKQDESGMPNNRFLAERTGGTYSTLKVQPAELEDSGVYFCASQRLVSGNTIYFGEGSWLTVV.

This clone came up a few times. The V gene is TRBV9, the J gene TRBJ2-5, with 7 bases fitting TRBD1. The CDR3 totals 16 residues. Germline CDR1 SGDLS, CDR2 YYNGEE. The V gene end was trimmed by 4 bases and the J gene end by 4 bases; junction bases not matched to a gene: 13. CDR3: CASSQGDQGYRETQYF. The CDR3 coding sequence is TGTGCCAGCAGCCAGGGGGATCAGGGCTATCGAGAGACCCAGTACTTC.

This clone was detected only a few times. This chain joins TRBV7-2 and TRBJ2-4; D is perhaps TRBD1 or TRBD2 (6 bases each). CDR1 and CDR2 (germline): SGHTA, FQGNSA. The CDR3 sequence is 18 residues long. Trimming took 1 base from V and 1 from J, leaving 17 bases between them. The CDR3 sequence is CASSLELWGAFAKNIQYF. The CDR3 region has the DNA TGTGCCAGCAGCTTAGAGCTATGGGGGGCTTTCGCCAAAAACATTCAGTACTTC.

CDR3 protein: CASSLGSGRDFNEQFF. DNA of the CDR3: TGTGCCAGCAGCTTGGGGTCCGGGAGGGATTTCAATGAGCAGTTCTTC. The V call is TRBV5-8, the J call TRBJ2-1; 8 bases fit TRBD2. The J segment lost 6 bases and the V segment lost 0 bases, leaving 8 bases of the junction unmatched. The germline gives CDR1 SGHTS, CDR2 YDEGEE. CDR3 length equals 16 residues.

This clone was counted only a few times. V usage is TRBV14 and J usage is TRBJ2-3; 9 nucleotides agree with TRBD2. The junction had 9 bases not matched to a gene; V was cut back by 0 bases and J by 2 bases. The CDR3 covers 18 residues. Germline-derived CDR1 and CDR2 are SGHDN and FVKESK. CDR3 nucleotide sequence: TGTGCCAGCAGCCAAGATGGCCGGCTAGCGGGGCTCACAGATACGCAGTATTTT. This sequence encodes CASSQDGRLAGLTDTQYF. The whole variable domain, remainder taken from reference TRBV14 and TRBJ2-3, is EAGVTQFPSHSVIEKGQTVTLRCDPISGHDNLYWYRRVMGKEIKFLLHFVKESKQDESGMPNNRFLAERTGGTYSTLKVQPAELEDSGVYFCASSQDGRLAGLTDTQYFGPGTRLTVL.

V gene TRBV5-6 combines with J gene TRBJ2-2, with D possibly called TRBD1 or TRBD2 (6 bases each). Trimming stripped 2 bases from V and 7 bases from J, with 12 bases between. The CDR3 totals 14 residues. CDR1 is SGHDT, CDR2 YYEEEE, per germline. DNA for the CDR3: TGTGCCAGCAGCTTCCCGGGGGCGGTCGGGGAGCTGTTTTTT. Translating it yields CASSFPGAVGELFF.

The chain has TRBV5-4 and TRBJ1-2, with a possible D match to TRBD1 (6 bases). This CDR3 is built from 14 residues. Germline V lookup: CDR1 SGHNT, CDR2 YYREEE (reference sequence). V was shortened by 1 base and J by 8 bases, with 15 bases between the two germline ends. CDR3 region: CASSLSNRDGGYTF. The CDR3 DNA reads TGTGCCAGCAGCTTGAGTAACAGGGACGGGGGCTACACCTTC. Using reference TRBV5-4 and TRBJ1-2 for the parts outside the CDR3, the full variable domain is ETGVTQSPTHLIKTRGQQVTLRCSSQSGHNTVSWYQQALGQGPQFIFQYYREEENGRGNFPPRFSGLQFPNYSSELNVNALELDDSALYLCASSLSNRDGGYTFGSGTRLTVV.

This clone was seen a few times. V usage is TRBV11-2 and J usage is TRBJ1-2; D is unclear. The germline V gene has CDR1 SGHAT and CDR2 FQNNGV. The CDR3 spans 13 residues. V gave up 0 bases and J gave up 0 bases, with 2 bases separating them. This CDR3 reads CASSLDPNYGYTF. CDR3 coding DNA: TGTGCCAGCAGCTTAGACCCTAACTATGGCTACACCTTC.